The next 15 T cell receptor beta chains were all read from a single sample in a study of cytotoxic CD8 clonotypes in ibrutinib-treated CLL. The assay was immunoSEQ multiplex PCR, and TCRdb's table has in-frame clones only and misses some. The sample carries 160,000 or so clones, around 80% recorded once. Sequenced here: PBMCs, sampled after 24 months of ibrutinib treatment. These receptors all stem from a human donor with chronic lymphocytic leukemia.

For this clone: The same CDR3 arises from other DNA sequences in this sample as well. The CDR3 protein is CASGLGETQYF. CDR3 in DNA: TGTGCTAGTGGTTTGGGGGAGACCCAGTACTTC. This chain links TRBV12-5 with TRBJ2-5; no reliable D call. This CDR3 spans 11 amino acids. V dropped 1 base and J dropped 5 bases, with 2 bases sitting between them. Per the germline V gene, CDR1 is LGHNT and CDR2 is FRNRAP.

This chain joins TRBV2 and TRBJ2-7; D is undetermined. Germline CDR1 is SNHLY and CDR2 is FYNNEI. This CDR3 contains 15 residues. Trimming left V 7 bases short and J 1 base short, with 17 bases between. CDR3 sequence: CASNKLFQLSYEQYF. DNA for the CDR3: TGTGCCAGCAACAAGCTCTTCCAGCTTTCCTACGAGCAGTACTTC.

V gene TRBV30 combines with J gene TRBJ2-5; 7 nucleotides agree with TRBD1. The germline CDR1 and CDR2 sequences are GTSNPN and SVGIG (reference sequence). The J segment lost 5 bases and the V segment lost 2 bases, leaving 5 bases of the junction unmatched. The CDR3 runs to 13 residues. CDR3 in amino acids: CAWSRGLGETQYF. CDR3 in DNA: TGTGCCTGGAGTAGGGGGCTTGGGGAGACCCAGTACTTC.

With regard to this clone: Other DNA sequences from this sample encode an identical CDR3 as well. The V call is TRBV7-9, the J call TRBJ1-3; D is undetermined. Germline V gives CDR1 SEHNR, CDR2 FQNEAQ (reference sequence). This CDR3 comprises 13 residues. Trimming removed 3 bases at V and 0 bases at J, with 3 bases between. This CDR3 is CASSLTSGNTIYF. The CDR3 bases are TGTGCCAGCAGCTTGACCTCTGGAAACACCATATATTTT. Complete variable domain (other parts from reference TRBV7-9 and TRBJ1-3): DTGVSQNPRHKITKRGQNVTFRCDPISEHNRLYWYRQTLGQGPEFLTYFQNEAQLEKSRLLSDRFSAERPKGSFSTLEIQRTEQGDSAMYLCASSLTSGNTIYFGEGSWLTVV.

CDR3 DNA sequence: TGCGCCAGCAGCTTGGAAGGGGGGACCACCTCCGAGCAGTACTTC. Its protein product is CASSLEGGTTSEQYF. The V and J genes are TRBV5-1 and TRBJ2-7, with D perhaps given as TRBD1 or TRBD2 (6 bases each). Per germline, CDR1 SGHRS and CDR2 YFSETQ. This CDR3 comprises 15 residues. With 0 bases removed from V and 6 bases from J, the gap between germline ends came to 16 bases. The full variable domain, in which reference TRBV5-1 and TRBJ2-7 provide the parts outside the CDR3, is KAGVTQTPRYLIKTRGQQVTLSCSPISGHRSVSWYQQTPGQGLQFLFEYFSETQRNKGNFPGRFSGRQFSNSRSEMNVSTLELGDSALYLCASSLEGGTTSEQYFGPGTRLTVT.

This clone has just one count. The J gene is TRBJ1-5, the V gene TRBV19; D is ambiguous. The CDR3 length is 15 residues. Per the germline V gene, CDR1 is LNHDA and CDR2 is SQIVND (reference sequence). V lost 7 bases to trimming and J lost 0 bases, with 13 bases between them. CDR3 sequence (DNA): TGTGCCAGTACCCTCGCGCAAAATAGCAATCAGCCCCAGCATTTT. Its translation is CASTLAQNSNQPQHF.

The CDR3 nucleotides read TGTGCCAGCAGTTTGTATAGAACAATTGTCCATGAGCAGTTCTTC. Translation gives CASSLYRTIVHEQFF. The rearrangement links TRBV28 to TRBJ2-1; D remains ambiguous. Germline V gives CDR1 MDHEN, CDR2 SYDVKM. The CDR3 extends over 15 amino acids. Trimming took off 3 bases at V and 8 bases at J, with 17 bases between the two ends.

The chain combines TRBV4-1 with TRBJ1-1, with 7 positions matching TRBD1. The ends lost 0 bases at V and 1 base at J; junction bases unmatched: 17. Per germline, CDR1 MGHRA and CDR2 YSYEKL. The CDR3 covers 20 residues. The DNA for the CDR3 is TGCGCCAGCAGCCAAGATTATCGTCCATCTCTGGACAGGAAGAACACTGAAGCTTTCTTT. Its protein product is CASSQDYRPSLDRKNTEAFF.

The J gene is TRBJ2-1, the V gene TRBV5-1; TRBD2 might be the D (7 bases). Between the trimmed V and J ends, which lost 4 bases and 1 base, there was a span of 18 bases. The CDR3 totals 17 residues. CDR1 and CDR2 from the germline V gene are SGHRS and YFSETQ. In nucleotides, the CDR3 is TGCGCCAGCAGCCTCGCTCGGGGGGCGGAGTCCTACAATGAGCAGTTCTTC. This gives the protein CASSLARGAESYNEQFF. Together with reference TRBV5-1 and TRBJ2-1, the CDR3 gives the full variable domain: KAGVTQTPRYLIKTRGQQVTLSCSPISGHRSVSWYQQTPGQGLQFLFEYFSETQRNKGNFPGRFSGRQFSNSRSEMNVSTLELGDSALYLCASSLARGAESYNEQFFGPGTRLTVL.

The chain has TRBV5-4 and TRBJ2-1; possibly TRBD1 for D (6 bases). Germline V gives CDR1 SGHNT, CDR2 YYREEE (reference sequence). The CDR3 sequence is 17 residues long. The germline V and J ends were trimmed by 0 bases and 6 bases, with 19 bases remaining between them. The CDR3 region is CASSLGGDTTPANEQFF. The CDR3 nucleotides are TGTGCCAGCAGCTTGGGTGGGGACACGACCCCCGCCAATGAGCAGTTCTTC. Full variable domain (remainder filled in from reference TRBV5-4 and TRBJ2-1): ETGVTQSPTHLIKTRGQQVTLRCSSQSGHNTVSWYQQALGQGPQFIFQYYREEENGRGNFPPRFSGLQFPNYSSELNVNALELDDSALYLCASSLGGDTTPANEQFFGPGTRLTVL.

The V and J genes are TRBV27 and TRBJ2-5, with D perhaps TRBD2 (7 bases). Germline V gives CDR1 MNHEY, CDR2 SMNVEV (reference sequence). The CDR3 totals 15 residues. Trimming removed 4 bases at V and 5 bases at J, with 17 bases between. CDR3 sequence (DNA): TGTGCCAGCAGTTATTGGGGGGGCCGGGGGGAGACCCAGTACTTC. Residues: CASSYWGGRGETQYF.

V and J are TRBV5-1 and TRBJ2-1; D unclear. Trimming left V 0 bases short and J 2 bases short, with 9 bases between. CDR1 and CDR2 (germline): SGHRS, YFSETQ. The CDR3 covers 15 residues. The CDR3 DNA reads as TGCGCCAGCAGCTTGGGGTCCGTCCCCTACAATGAGCAGTTCTTC. Its translation: CASSLGSVPYNEQFF.

The chain combines TRBV7-8 with TRBJ2-6, with D unresolved. CDR1 is SGHVS and CDR2 is FQNEAQ in the germline V gene. The CDR3 totals 16 residues. V was cut by 5 bases and J by 0 bases, with 11 bases left in between. The CDR3 reads CASSPRTGSGANVLTF. The CDR3 DNA reads TGTGCCAGCAGCCCGCGTACGGGCTCTGGGGCCAACGTCCTGACTTTC.

V is TRBV30 and J is TRBJ1-1; D remains ambiguous. This CDR3 contains 14 residues. Germline assignment: CDR1 GTSNPN and CDR2 SVGIG (reference sequence). Trimming shortened V by 3 bases and J by 8 bases, and 19 bases separated the two germline ends. As DNA, the CDR3 is TGTGCCTGGAGGCAGATGTCGGGGTGGTTAGAAGCTTTCTTT. This translates into CAWRQMSGWLEAFF.

The CDR3 region is CASSPGAVNYGYTF. For the CDR3, the DNA is TGTGCCAGCTCACCGGGGGCGGTCAACTATGGCTACACCTTC. The chain joins TRBV18 to TRBJ1-2; possibly TRBD1 for D (6 bases). CDR1 and CDR2 (germline): KGHSH, LQKENI. Trimming left V 3 bases short and J 2 bases short, with 10 bases between. The CDR3 has 14 residues.